The following is a T cell receptor (beta chain) sequence with its context. The data originate from a study of blood T cell repertoires in COVID-19. Germline CDR1 is SGHAT and CDR2 is FQDESV (reference sequence). J was trimmed by 7 bases and V by 1 base; bases with no gene match: 6. The CDR3 length is 14 residues. Original data processing: Estimated nucleated cell counts came from reference gene primer amplification. Using immunoSEQ multiplex PCR, the repertoire was profiled, and TCRdb retains in-frame clones only, with some absent. That table gives V, J and clone size, and the DNA gave D and trimming. The sample holds around 82,000 clones, about 88% seen once.

The TCR was taken from an elderly man with COVID-19, enrolled during active disease. Sequencing used peripheral blood. The chain links TRBV11-1 to TRBJ1-1, with TRBD1 matching over 7 bases. The CDR3 reads CASSLGDSRGEAFF. The CDR3 bases are TGTGCCAGCAGCTTAGGGGACAGCCGGGGTGAAGCTTTCTTT. Using reference TRBV11-1 and TRBJ1-1 for the parts outside the CDR3, the full variable domain is EAEVAQSPRYKITEKSQAVAFWCDPISGHATLYWYRQILGQGPELLVQFQDESVVDDSQLPKDRFSAERLKGVDSTLKIQPAELGDSAMYLCASSLGDSRGEAFFGQGTRLTVV.